The 23 T cell receptor beta chains reported below all come from one sample, sequenced in a study of identical twins (dated by TCRdb to about 2016). Receptors were amplified or captured by 5' RACE. The sequencer listed for this sample is Illumina HiSeq 2000. The public sequencing data were trimmed at Q25 with fastp and processed into clonotypes with MiXCR by TCRdb, which kept only in-frame beta chains. Here each entry gathers all rows of one CDR3 protein and keeps the most common genes and DNA. This sample lists 1.5 million to 2 million distinct CDR3 sequences; 32% were detected once. Roughly 0.3% of the sample belongs to the ten largest clones. The sequenced sample consisted of cord blood. These receptors were taken from a newborn girl in good health.

The chain uses TRBV6-1 and TRBJ2-7, with 9 bases fitting TRBD2. The V segment lost 7 bases and the J segment 2 bases; nucleotides outside the gene matches: 6. Germline assignment: CDR1 MNHNS and CDR2 SASEGT. The CDR3 spans 14 residues. CDR3 in DNA: TGTGCCAGCATCGCTAGCGGGGCCCCCTACGAGCAGTACTTC. Residues: CASIASGAPYEQYF.

The gene calls are TRBV5-6 and TRBJ2-7; 7 bases map to TRBD1. The CDR3 extends over 15 amino acids. J gave up 1 base and V 4 bases, and 8 bases lay outside the gene matches. The germline CDR1 and CDR2 sequences are SGHDT and YYEEEE. CDR3 DNA sequence: TGTGCCAGCAGCCCCGTTGGGACAGCGTCCTACGAGCAGTACTTC. Translation: CASSPVGTASYEQYF.

This clonotype was seen a few times. The CDR3 nucleotides read TGCAGTGCTAGACTGCCCGACCGCTTATACACAGATACGCAGTATTTT. Amino acids: CSARLPDRLYTDTQYF. This chain connects TRBV20-1 to TRBJ2-3, with D unclear. V dropped 2 bases and J dropped 2 bases, with 17 bases sitting between them. The germline V gene encodes CDR1 DFQATT and CDR2 SNEGSKA (reference sequence). The CDR3 length is 16 residues.

This clonotype has only a few counts. V and J are TRBV28 and TRBJ2-5; the D is unclear. CDR1 is MDHEN and CDR2 is SYDVKM in the germline V gene. The V end lost 6 bases, the J end lost 2 bases, and 13 bases lay between the germline ends. This CDR3 is 14 amino acids long. The CDR3 is CASRSQLEQETQYF. CDR3 DNA sequence: TGTGCCAGCAGGTCCCAACTGGAGCAAGAGACCCAGTACTTC.

The rearrangement uses TRBV6-6 and TRBJ2-7, with D perhaps being TRBD1 or TRBD2 (5 bases each). Germline V gives CDR1 MNHNY, CDR2 SVGAGI (reference sequence). The V gene lost 3 bases and the J gene lost 0 bases, with 15 bases spanning the gap. The CDR3 runs 16 residues. CDR3 region: CASSYNTRDHSYEQYF. Here the CDR3 DNA reads TGTGCCAGCAGTTATAATACCCGGGACCACTCCTACGAGCAGTACTTC.

J is TRBJ1-6 and V is TRBV20-1; tentatively, D is TRBD1 (5 bases). Germline CDR1 and CDR2: DFQATT and SNEGSKA (reference sequence). V lost 5 bases and J 10 bases, leaving 15 bases between the germline ends. This CDR3 spans 13 amino acids. For the CDR3, the DNA is TGCAGTGCTGGCGCGGGGGTGCGATCACCCCTCCACTTT. This encodes CSAGAGVRSPLHF.

This chain joins TRBV7-2 and TRBJ2-7; no definite D call. Trimming cost V 2 bases and J 6 bases, with 8 bases left between them. Germline V CDR1 and CDR2: SGHTA, FQGNSA. The CDR3 totals 12 residues. CDR3 amino acids: CASSLRVSEQYF. The CDR3 region has the DNA TGTGCCAGCAGCTTACGGGTGTCCGAGCAGTACTTC.

This clonotype was detected a few times. CDR3: CASRGPGNNEQFF. CDR3 sequence (DNA): TGTGCCAGCAGGGGGCCGGGAAACAATGAGCAGTTCTTC. The chain carries TRBV3-1 and TRBJ2-1; D possibly uses TRBD1 or TRBD2 (5 bases each). Germline lookup yields CDR1 LGHDT and CDR2 YNNKEL (reference sequence). The CDR3 totals 13 residues. V shed 6 bases and J shed 5 bases, with 11 bases lying between them.

A note on this clonotype: Being one base from a much bigger clone, this may be a read error. This chain's CDR3 is CASSLFWLGNEQYF. CDR3 coding DNA: TGTGCCAGCAGTTTATTTTGGTTGGGTAACGAGCAGTACTTC. The chain employs TRBV27 and TRBJ2-4; D gene ambiguous. Judging by the DNA end, TRBJ2-7 fits better; the J call may be wrong. The CDR3 is 14 amino acids. CDR1 and CDR2 from the germline V gene are MNHEY and SMNVEV (reference sequence).

This clonotype was recorded a few times. The V call is TRBV10-3, the J call TRBJ1-2; 7 bases fit TRBD1. The germline V gene encodes CDR1 ENHRY and CDR2 SYGVKD. V was clipped by 4 bases and J by 6 bases; unmatched bases: 11. The CDR3 is made up of 15 amino acids. The CDR3 region is CAISGVDRKKDGYTF. CDR3 nucleotides: TGTGCCATCAGTGGAGTGGACAGGAAAAAGGATGGCTACACCTTC.

This clonotype occurred a few times. This rearrangement joins TRBV25-1 to TRBJ2-1, with TRBD2 identical over 11 bases. Germline-derived CDR1 and CDR2 are MGHDK and SYGVNS. There are 16 residues in the CDR3. V trimming: 2 bases; J trimming: 3 bases; junction bases outside the gene matches: 3. Written as DNA, the CDR3 is TGTGCCAGCAGTGAAACTAGCGGGAGATTCTACAATGAGCAGTTCTTC. As protein: CASSETSGRFYNEQFF.

In this sample, this clonotype turned up a few times. Here the CDR3 reads CASSYSGGTYGYTF. In DNA, the CDR3 is TGTGCCAGCAGTTACTCGGGCGGGACCTATGGCTACACCTTC. This rearrangement joins TRBV6-6 to TRBJ1-2, with D maybe TRBD1 (5 bases). Germline CDR1 MNHNY, CDR2 SVGAGI (reference sequence). The CDR3 spans 14 residues. V lost 0 bases and J 4 bases, leaving 9 bases between the germline ends.

The rearrangement joins TRBV20-1 to TRBJ2-5; 7 bases match TRBD1. CDR3 length equals 13 residues. Germline V CDR1 and CDR2: DFQATT, SNEGSKA (reference sequence). The J segment lost 3 bases and the V segment lost 6 bases, leaving 7 bases of the junction unmatched. CDR3 nucleotides: TGCAGTGCAATCACAGGGGTAAAAGAGACCCAGTACTTC. Protein sequence: CSAITGVKETQYF.

The V and J genes are TRBV9 and TRBJ2-7, with D perhaps TRBD2 (6 bases). CDR3 length equals 14 residues. CDR1 is SGDLS and CDR2 is YYNGEE in the germline V gene. V dropped 3 bases and J dropped 2 bases, with 12 bases sitting between them. The DNA for the CDR3 is TGTGCCAGCAGCGCGGGAGCTCCCACCTACGAGCAGTACTTC. It is translated as CASSAGAPTYEQYF. Filled out from reference TRBV9 and TRBJ2-7, the complete variable domain reads DSGVTQTPKHLITATGQRVTLRCSPRSGDLSVYWYQQSLDQGLQFLIQYYNGEERAKGNILERFSAQQFPDLHSELNLSSLELGDSALYFCASSAGAPTYEQYFGPGTRLTVT.

This chain connects TRBV20-1 to TRBJ2-7; either TRBD1 or TRBD2 may fit D (5 bases each). The CDR3 consists of 14 residues. Trimming shortened V by 5 bases and J by 0 bases, and 14 bases separated the two germline ends. The germline V gene encodes CDR1 DFQATT and CDR2 SNEGSKA (reference sequence). The CDR3 protein is CSAPPGRNSYEQYF. DNA for the CDR3: TGCAGTGCTCCCCCGGGACGGAACTCCTACGAGCAGTACTTC.

This clonotype was observed a handful of times. CDR3 DNA sequence: TGTGCCAGCAGTTACCCAAAGGTGAAGACCCAGTACTTC. Translated, it gives CASSYPKVKTQYF. The genes are TRBV6-2 or TRBV6-3 and TRBJ2-5; D gene unclear. This CDR3 comprises 13 residues. Per the germline V gene, CDR1 is MNHEY and CDR2 is SVGEGT. Trimming removed 2 bases from V and 6 bases from J, with 10 bases in between.

The chain employs TRBV6-1 and TRBJ1-1; D call uncertain. The CDR3 extends over 14 amino acids. Trimming stripped 2 bases from V and 6 bases from J, with 13 bases between. The V gene's germline CDR1 is MNHNS and CDR2 SASEGT. The CDR3 loop is CASSENLDGPEAFF. The CDR3 nucleotides are TGTGCCAGCAGTGAAAACCTTGACGGGCCTGAAGCTTTCTTT.

This clonotype was counted only a few times. V is TRBV10-3 and J is TRBJ2-1; 12 bases match TRBD2. The V gene end was trimmed by 2 bases and the J gene end by 7 bases; junction bases not matched to a gene: 6. This CDR3 spans 16 amino acids. CDR1 is ENHRY, CDR2 SYGVKD, per germline. This chain's CDR3 is CAISEASGRAGNEQFF. In DNA, the CDR3 is TGTGCCATCAGTGAGGCTAGCGGGAGGGCGGGAAATGAGCAGTTCTTC.

This chain joins TRBV7-8 and TRBJ1-5; TRBD1 aligns across 7 bases. The junction had 7 bases not matched to a gene; V was cut back by 4 bases and J by 4 bases. From germline, CDR1 is SGHVS and CDR2 FQNEAQ. This CDR3 region has 15 residues. DNA for the CDR3: TGTGCCAGCAGCTCCCCGGGACAGAGTAATCAGCCCCAGCATTTT. Protein: CASSSPGQSNQPQHF.

The rearrangement links TRBV3-1 to TRBJ2-3, with a weak D call TRBD2 (6 bases). CDR3 length: 16 amino acids. V lost 0 bases and J 2 bases, leaving 12 bases between the germline ends. Germline V CDR1 and CDR2: LGHDT, YNNKEL (reference sequence). CDR3 nucleotides: TGTGCCAGCAGCCAAGATCTCCGGGGGTACACAGATACGCAGTATTTT. It encodes CASSQDLRGYTDTQYF.

This clonotype was observed once. The chain carries TRBV5-6 and TRBJ1-1; the D gene is possibly TRBD1 (5 bases). V lost 0 bases and J 7 bases, leaving 10 bases between the germline ends. Germline V gene sequence: CDR1 SGHDT, CDR2 YYEEEE. There are 13 residues in the CDR3. DNA for the CDR3: TGTGCCAGCAGCTTGGACAGGAGGGTTGAAGCTTTCTTT. Translation gives CASSLDRRVEAFF.

About this clonotype: The junction and the germline gene differ at one end; a read error may be behind it. The rearrangement uses TRBV3-1 and TRBJ2-6; 10 positions agree with TRBD2. The CDR3 runs 19 residues. CDR1 is LGHDT, CDR2 YNNKEL, per germline (reference sequence). CDR3 in amino acids: CASSQDLTSGVSGANALTF. For the CDR3, the DNA is TGTGCCAGCAGCCAAGATCTTACTAGCGGGGTCTCTGGGGCCAACGCCCTGACTTTC.

This clonotype occurred a few times. The chain links TRBV2 to TRBJ2-4; perhaps TRBD1 as D (6 bases). Per germline, CDR1 SNHLY and CDR2 FYNNEI. The CDR3 totals 14 residues. The V end lost 4 bases, the J end lost 0 bases, and 7 bases lay between the germline ends. In DNA form, the CDR3 reads TGTGCCAGCAGTGCAGGGGAAGCCAAAAACATTCAGTACTTC. Residues: CASSAGEAKNIQYF.